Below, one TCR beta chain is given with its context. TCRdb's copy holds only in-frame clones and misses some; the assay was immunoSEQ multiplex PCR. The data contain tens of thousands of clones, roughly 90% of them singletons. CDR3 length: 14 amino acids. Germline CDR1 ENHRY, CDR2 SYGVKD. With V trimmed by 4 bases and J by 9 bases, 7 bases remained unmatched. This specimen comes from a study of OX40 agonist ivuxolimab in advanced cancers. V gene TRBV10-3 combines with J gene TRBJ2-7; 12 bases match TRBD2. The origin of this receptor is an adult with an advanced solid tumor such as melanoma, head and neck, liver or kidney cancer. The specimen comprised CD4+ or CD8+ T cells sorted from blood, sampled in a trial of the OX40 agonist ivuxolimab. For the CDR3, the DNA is TGTGCCATCAGTGTGACTAGCGGGAGTTTGGGGCAGTACTTC. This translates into CAISVTSGSLGQYF.